This entry lists 12 T cell receptor beta chains sequenced from one sample in a study of cytomegalovirus exposure and HLA in healthy donors. TCRdb keeps only in-frame clones here, not all; method: immunoSEQ multiplex PCR. The sample records hundreds of thousands of clones, 86% being singletons. The sequenced sample was PBMCs. These receptor sequences come from a woman aged 18-29 years in good health and CMV-seronegative.

The chain combines TRBV15 with TRBJ2-7; possibly TRBD1 for D (7 bases). V lost 2 bases and J lost 8, with 22 bases in between. Germline-derived CDR1 and CDR2 are LNHNV and YYDKDF (reference sequence). The CDR3 spans 16 residues. For the CDR3, the DNA is TGTGCCACCAGCAGAAGCAGGGGGGTACCCTCTACCAAGCAGTACTTC. Amino acids: CATSRSRGVPSTKQYF.

The chain combines TRBV28 with TRBJ2-1; 11 bases are shared with TRBD1. From germline, CDR1 is MDHEN and CDR2 SYDVKM. The V and J ends lost 5 bases and 8 bases, in that order; junction bases with no gene match: 8. This CDR3 is built from 15 residues. The CDR3 loop is CASSLGTGGSYEQFF. The CDR3 nucleotides read TGTGCCAGCAGTCTCGGGACAGGGGGTAGCTATGAGCAGTTCTTC.

There are a few counts of this clone. This rearrangement joins TRBV30 to TRBJ2-1; D possibly corresponds to TRBD2 (5 bases). CDR1 and CDR2 from the germline V gene are GTSNPN and SVGIG (reference sequence). V lost 4 bases and J 7 bases, leaving 11 bases between the germline ends. The CDR3 sequence is 12 residues long. This CDR3 reads CAWTSEGNEQFF. The CDR3 DNA follows: TGTGCCTGGACAAGTGAGGGTAATGAGCAGTTCTTC.

The chain combines TRBV5-6 with TRBJ2-7, with D possibly matching TRBD1 (5 bases). The CDR3 sequence is 14 residues long. The germline gives CDR1 SGHDT, CDR2 YYEEEE. Trimming removed 7 bases from V and 0 bases from J, with 14 bases in between. Here the CDR3 reads CASCTWGSSYEQYF. The CDR3 DNA follows: TGTGCCAGCTGTACTTGGGGCTCCTCCTACGAGCAGTACTTC. Drawing the rest from reference TRBV5-6 and TRBJ2-7, the complete variable domain is DAGVTQSPTHLIKTRGQQVTLRCSPKSGHDTVSWYQQALGQGPQFIFQYYEEEERQRGNFPDRFSGHQFPNYSSELNVNALLLGDSALYLCASCTWGSSYEQYFGPGTRLTVT.

The rearrangement uses TRBV4-2 and TRBJ1-3; no reliable D call. Germline assignment: CDR1 LGHNA and CDR2 YNFKEQ. The CDR3 has 15 residues. V lost 4 bases and J lost 0, with 10 bases in between. CDR3 sequence reads: CASSPEVASGNTIYF. The CDR3 nucleotides read TGTGCCAGCAGCCCCGAGGTGGCCTCTGGAAACACCATATATTTT.

CDR3 sequence reads: CASSFFRQGTNYGYTF. The CDR3 nucleotides read TGTGCCAGCAGCTTTTTTCGACAAGGCACTAACTATGGCTACACCTTC. The V call is TRBV5-4, the J call TRBJ1-2; D is ambiguous. CDR3 length: 16 residues. Trimming took off 2 bases at V and 0 bases at J, with 14 bases between the two ends. The germline V gene encodes CDR1 SGHNT and CDR2 YYREEE (reference sequence).

The rearrangement joins TRBV19 to TRBJ1-2, with a possible D match to TRBD1 (5 bases). The CDR3 has 16 residues. The germline gives CDR1 LNHDA, CDR2 SQIVND (reference sequence). V lost 6 bases and J 0 bases, leaving 17 bases between the germline ends. The CDR3 region is CASRTTGRSTNYGYTF. The CDR3 DNA sequence: TGTGCCAGTAGGACAACAGGCCGATCCACTAACTATGGCTACACCTTC.

CDR3 amino acids: CASSLDSGPRQDGYTF. The CDR3 region has the DNA TGTGCCAGCAGCTTAGATTCAGGCCCCCGGCAGGATGGCTACACCTTC. The chain recombines TRBV11-2 with TRBJ1-2; D gene unclear. The CDR3 extends over 16 amino acids. V was clipped by 0 bases and J by 6 bases, with 17 bases between them. CDR1 is SGHAT, CDR2 FQNNGV, per germline.

V usage is TRBV7-9 and J usage is TRBJ1-4; no definite D call. This CDR3 contains 15 residues. Germline assignment: CDR1 SEHNR and CDR2 FQNEAQ (reference sequence). The germline V and J ends were trimmed by 5 bases and 4 bases, with 14 bases remaining between them. Here the CDR3 reads CASSPQSGDNEKLFF. In nucleotides, the CDR3 is TGTGCCAGCAGCCCCCAATCCGGGGATAATGAAAAACTGTTTTTT.

The chain carries TRBV9 and TRBJ2-5; TRBD1 matches 10 bases. Germline loops: CDR1 SGDLS, CDR2 YYNGEE. J gave up 4 bases and V 3 bases, and 9 bases lay outside the gene matches. This CDR3 spans 16 amino acids. The CDR3 nucleotides are TGTGCCAGCAGCGCTAGACAGGGGGCGCCGGGAGAGACCCAGTACTTC. It encodes CASSARQGAPGETQYF.

This clone came up once. The rearrangement uses TRBV27 and TRBJ2-5; TRBD1 matches at 7 bases. After removal of 2 bases from V and 3 bases from J, the junction contained 12 bases not matched to a gene. This CDR3 spans 17 amino acids. Germline CDR1 is MNHEY and CDR2 is SMNVEV (reference sequence). CDR3: CASSLEQGKPPEETQYF. The CDR3 DNA reads as TGTGCCAGCAGTTTAGAACAGGGGAAGCCCCCCGAAGAGACCCAGTACTTC.

This chain uses TRBV13 with TRBJ2-1; TRBD2 agrees at 8 bases. The CDR3 loop spans 14 amino acids. CDR1 is PRHDT, CDR2 FYEKMQ, per germline (reference sequence). V was clipped by 3 bases and J by 5 bases; unmatched bases: 3. The CDR3, as DNA: TGTGCCAGCAGCTTGCGGGGGGAGGACAATGAGCAGTTCTTC. It specifies CASSLRGEDNEQFF.